A single sample is the source of the 27 T cell receptor beta chains below, sequenced in a study of OX40 agonist ivuxolimab in advanced cancers. Method: immunoSEQ multiplex PCR; TCRdb's copy keeps in-frame clones and lacks some. The sample records fewer than 65,000 clones, about nine tenths being singletons. This material consisted of CD4+ or CD8+ T cells sorted from blood, taken in a trial of the OX40 agonist ivuxolimab. These receptors all stem from an adult with an advanced solid tumor such as melanoma, head and neck, liver or kidney cancer.

The chain recombines TRBV5-1 with TRBJ2-5; tentative D call: TRBD2 (6 bases). Germline CDR1 is SGHRS and CDR2 is YFSETQ. The CDR3 is 15 residues long. Trimming took 4 bases from V and 0 from J, leaving 13 bases between them. CDR3 region: CASSLVAGHQETQYF. The CDR3 DNA reads TGCGCCAGCAGCCTTGTTGCGGGACACCAAGAGACCCAGTACTTC.

The chain is built from TRBV5-5 and TRBJ2-7; no clear D. The germline CDR1 and CDR2 sequences are SGHKS and YYEKEE (reference sequence). The length of the CDR3 is 13 residues. Deletions cut 1 base from V and 2 bases from J, with 7 bases between. The CDR3 region has the DNA TGTGCCAGCAGCTTGATTGGTCCCTACGAGCAGTACTTC. Protein product: CASSLIGPYEQYF.

The chain employs TRBV28 and TRBJ2-7; 11 bases match TRBD2. From germline, CDR1 is MDHEN and CDR2 SYDVKM. CDR3 length: 14 amino acids. With V trimmed by 4 bases and J by 7 bases, 6 bases remained unmatched. The CDR3 loop reads CASSSTSGSWEQYF. CDR3 DNA: TGTGCCAGCAGTTCAACTAGCGGGAGTTGGGAGCAGTACTTC.

This clone has more than one count but fewer than ten. This chain joins TRBV19 and TRBJ2-5, with D perhaps being TRBD1 or TRBD2 (5 bases each). The CDR3 is made up of 13 amino acids. V shed 4 bases and J shed 3 bases, with 9 bases lying between them. Germline loops: CDR1 LNHDA, CDR2 SQIVND (reference sequence). The CDR3 nucleotides are TGTGCCAGTAGTACCGGGACCAAAGAGACCCAGTACTTC. Translated: CASSTGTKETQYF.

The CDR3 nucleotides are TGTGCCACCCGACAGGGCGGACCGAACACTGAAGCTTTCTTT. As protein: CATRQGGPNTEAFF. V usage is TRBV10-3 and J usage is TRBJ1-1; 7 positions match TRBD1. The CDR3 is made up of 14 amino acids. Germline loops: CDR1 ENHRY, CDR2 SYGVKD. The V gene end was trimmed by 10 bases and the J gene end by 1 base; junction bases not matched to a gene: 9.

This chain joins TRBV6-1 and TRBJ2-1, with 8 nucleotides matching TRBD2. CDR3 length: 13 amino acids. J gave up 6 bases and V 10 bases, and 8 bases lay outside the gene matches. Germline CDR1 and CDR2: MNHNS and SASEGT. CDR3 DNA sequence: TGTGCCACCAGAGCGGGAGCGAGCAATGAGCAGTTCTTC. Amino acid sequence: CATRAGASNEQFF.

This clone has just one count. The chain couples TRBV19 to TRBJ2-2; 8 nucleotides line up with TRBD1. Germline V gene lookup returns CDR1 LNHDA and CDR2 SQIVND (reference sequence). The CDR3 spans 15 residues. V lost 4 bases, J lost 3 bases, and 4 bases stayed unmatched. CDR3 loop: CASSTRQGYTGELFF. The CDR3 DNA reads TGTGCCAGTAGTACCAGACAGGGGTACACCGGGGAGCTGTTTTTT.

The chain joins TRBV5-5 to TRBJ2-7, with 10 bases fitting TRBD2. The CDR3 is made up of 14 amino acids. Germline loops: CDR1 SGHKS, CDR2 YYEKEE (reference sequence). After removal of 2 bases from V and 7 bases from J, the junction contained 6 bases not matched to a gene. CDR3 sequence reads: CASSFTSGISEQYF. The DNA for the CDR3 is TGTGCCAGCAGCTTCACTAGCGGGATCAGTGAGCAGTACTTC.

The chain combines TRBV19 with TRBJ2-7; possibly TRBD2 for D (5 bases). Per the germline V gene, CDR1 is LNHDA and CDR2 is SQIVND (reference sequence). V shed 5 bases and J shed 1 base, with 15 bases lying between them. This CDR3 is 15 amino acids long. The CDR3 nucleotides are TGTGCCAGTAGTCTCCGGGGTCAAACTTCCTACGAGCAGTACTTC. As protein: CASSLRGQTSYEQYF.

The rearrangement links TRBV5-5 to TRBJ2-5; the match to TRBD2 covers 7 bases. V was clipped by 4 bases and J by 2 bases; unmatched bases: 14. The length of the CDR3 is 17 residues. The germline V gene encodes CDR1 SGHKS and CDR2 YYEKEE (reference sequence). The CDR3 bases are TGTGCCAGCAGCATATCCCATACCTCAGCGGGGCAAGAGACCCAGTACTTC. It specifies CASSISHTSAGQETQYF.

This clone has just a few counts. The chain uses TRBV20-1 and TRBJ2-3; TRBD1 matches at 7 bases. CDR1 and CDR2 from the germline V gene are DFQATT and SNEGSKA (reference sequence). The CDR3 totals 11 residues. J gave up 7 bases and V 5 bases, and 3 bases lay outside the gene matches. CDR3 region: CSADRVNTQYF. For the CDR3, the DNA is TGCAGTGCTGACAGGGTAAATACGCAGTATTTT.

This clone was seen more than once but under ten times. The chain's CDR3 is CASSFWGRDTQYF. The CDR3 DNA reads as TGCGCCAGCAGCTTTTGGGGAAGAGATACGCAGTATTTT. The V gene is TRBV5-1, the J gene TRBJ2-3; D is unresolved. The V and J ends lost 2 bases and 5 bases respectively, with 9 bases between them. The CDR3 runs to 13 residues. Looked up from germline, CDR1 is SGHRS and CDR2 is YFSETQ.

The chain has TRBV5-4 and TRBJ2-7, with TRBD2 matching over 9 bases. From germline, CDR1 is SGHNT and CDR2 YYREEE (reference sequence). The V gene end was trimmed by 4 bases and the J gene end by 6 bases; junction bases not matched to a gene: 11. This CDR3 is 15 amino acids long. CDR3 region: CASSGVAGDFREQYF. The CDR3 DNA is TGTGCCAGCAGCGGGGTAGCGGGAGATTTTCGCGAGCAGTACTTC.

This sequence joins TRBV6-6 and TRBJ1-4, with D perhaps matching TRBD1 (5 bases). Germline CDR1 is MNHNY and CDR2 is SVGAGI (reference sequence). V was pared by 6 bases and J by 10 bases, with 15 bases between. CDR3 length: 13 amino acids. CDR3 nucleotide sequence: TGTGCCAGCAGGGGAGACAGCCAGGGAAAACTGTTTTTT. This encodes CASRGDSQGKLFF.

This clone was seen a single time. The rearrangement links TRBV6-1 to TRBJ2-1, with D possibly TRBD1 on 6 matching bases. The CDR3 has 12 amino acids. The V end lost 7 bases, the J end lost 6 bases, and 10 bases lay between the germline ends. The germline CDR1 and CDR2 sequences are MNHNS and SASEGT. The CDR3 nucleotides read TGTGCCAGCAACAGGGCGGGCAATGAGCAGTTCTTC. It is translated as CASNRAGNEQFF.

J is TRBJ2-1 and V is TRBV11-2, with 10 bases matching TRBD2. CDR3 length: 15 residues. Trimming took 4 bases from V and 4 from J; bases not matched to a gene: 4. Germline CDR1 SGHAT, CDR2 FQNNGV. Here the CDR3 reads CASSWTSGAYNEQFF. CDR3 coding DNA: TGTGCCAGCAGCTGGACTAGCGGAGCATACAATGAGCAGTTCTTC.

This clone was detected only once. This chain links TRBV28 with TRBJ2-4; D assignment may be TRBD1 or TRBD2 (5 bases each). Germline V CDR1 and CDR2: MDHEN, SYDVKM. This CDR3 comprises 17 residues. Deletions cut 1 base from V and 0 bases from J, with 13 bases between. The CDR3 is CASSLYRGKLAKNIQYF. In nucleotides, the CDR3 is TGTGCCAGCAGTTTATATCGGGGCAAACTAGCCAAAAACATTCAGTACTTC.

J is TRBJ2-2 and V is TRBV6-1, with TRBD2 as a possible D gene (5 bases). The V gene's germline CDR1 is MNHNS and CDR2 SASEGT. V dropped 6 bases and J dropped 3 bases, with 14 bases sitting between them. The CDR3 is 15 residues long. CDR3 in amino acids: CASRTTRSDTGELFF. The CDR3, as DNA: TGTGCCAGCAGAACTACTAGAAGCGACACCGGGGAGCTGTTTTTT.

The chain is built from TRBV11-3 and TRBJ1-1; D unclear. CDR1 SGHNT and CDR2 YENEEA come from the germline V gene. Trimming left V 5 bases short and J 8 bases short, with 15 bases between. The CDR3 length is 13 residues. CDR3 in DNA: TGTGCCAGCAGCCTCACCGAGGCATCAGAAGCTTTCTTT. Translating gives CASSLTEASEAFF.

The CDR3 loop reads CASSLVAGVEAGELFF. CDR3 coding DNA: TGCGCCAGCAGCCTAGTAGCGGGAGTTGAGGCCGGGGAGCTGTTTTTT. This chain joins TRBV4-1 and TRBJ2-2; 9 nucleotides align to TRBD2. V shed 4 bases, J shed 6 bases, and the junction held 9 bases outside the gene matches. This CDR3 comprises 16 residues. Germline V gene data show CDR1 as MGHRA and CDR2 as YSYEKL.

This chain uses TRBV9 with TRBJ1-1; TRBD1 matches 9 bases. CDR1 SGDLS and CDR2 YYNGEE come from the germline V gene. CDR3 size: 14 residues. J gave up 13 bases and V 4 bases, and 14 bases lay outside the gene matches. The CDR3 loop is CASSPADRGNKVFF. As DNA, the CDR3 is TGTGCCAGCAGCCCCGCCGACAGGGGGAACAAGGTTTTCTTT. Variable domain in full (rest from reference TRBV9 and TRBJ1-1): DSGVTQTPKHLITATGQRVTLRCSPRSGDLSVYWYQQSLDQGLQFLIQYYNGEERAKGNILERFSAQQFPDLHSELNLSSLELGDSALYFCASSPADRGNKVFFGQGTRLTVV.

The gene calls are TRBV27 and TRBJ1-1; D possibly corresponds to TRBD1 (5 bases). CDR3 size: 15 residues. Germline CDR1 reads MNHEY; CDR2 reads SMNVEV (reference sequence). The ends were cut back, 5 bases at V and 5 bases at J, with 18 bases in the middle. As DNA, the CDR3 is TGTGCCAGCAGTCGCGGGGGGAGGGCGGGAACTGAAGCTTTCTTT. It yields the protein CASSRGGRAGTEAFF.

The V call is TRBV6-5, the J call TRBJ2-7, with D unclear. The CDR3 loop spans 11 amino acids. Trimming took 6 bases from V and 3 from J, leaving 6 bases between them. Germline V gene lookup returns CDR1 MNHEY and CDR2 SVGAGI. The CDR3 sequence is CASRDGYEQYF. The CDR3 DNA is TGTGCCAGCAGGGACGGCTACGAGCAGTACTTC.

V gene TRBV6-5 combines with J gene TRBJ1-2; 12 nucleotides align to TRBD1. CDR1 is MNHEY, CDR2 SVGAGI, per germline. The CDR3 has 15 amino acids. V was pared by 1 base and J by 9 bases, with 6 bases of the junction left unmatched. CDR3 amino acids: CASSYYRGQGASYTF. In DNA form, the CDR3 reads TGTGCCAGCAGTTACTACCGGGGACAGGGGGCAAGCTACACCTTC.

CDR3 amino acids: CASNGQYNSPLHF. DNA for the CDR3: TGTGCCAGCAACGGACAGTATAATTCACCCCTCCACTTT. V gene TRBV6-1 combines with J gene TRBJ1-6, with D perhaps TRBD1 (6 bases). V gave up 7 bases and J gave up 4 bases, with 8 bases separating them. The CDR3 covers 13 residues. The germline CDR1 and CDR2 sequences are MNHNS and SASEGT.

This clone was observed once. The chain combines TRBV5-1 with TRBJ1-2; possibly TRBD1 for D (5 bases). Germline loops: CDR1 SGHRS, CDR2 YFSETQ. This CDR3 spans 13 amino acids. Trimming left V 4 bases short and J 4 bases short, with 11 bases between. The CDR3 DNA follows: TGCGCCAGCAGCCCGGGGGAGAGCTATGGCTACACCTTC. Translation: CASSPGESYGYTF.

The CDR3 is CASSPSGTRTYNEQFF. CDR3 DNA sequence: TGTGCCAGCAGCCCGTCCGGGACTAGAACCTACAATGAGCAGTTCTTC. V is TRBV11-2 and J is TRBJ2-1, with 8 bases identical to TRBD2. With 5 bases clipped from V and 2 bases from J, the junction kept 8 bases outside the gene matches. The CDR3 loop spans 16 amino acids. The germline CDR1 and CDR2 sequences are SGHAT and FQNNGV.